A selection of T cell receptor beta chains follows, all from one sample in a study of blood T cell repertoires in COVID-19. Generated by immunoSEQ multiplex PCR, the TCRdb table keeps only in-frame clones and is missing some. The repertoire has 12,000 to 15,000 clones, about nine tenths of them found once; the top ten carry around 8.3%. The material sequenced was peripheral blood. The receptor source for this set is a human donor in a cohort sampled during active COVID-19. CDR3s include the opening cysteine and the closing phenylalanine or tryptophan. A D gene is named only where the DNA matches it firmly. Some rows mark clone size as missing; the rest say once, few, many or name a class of expanded clone.

>TRBD1|.|TRBJ1-2|TRBV9
CASSVVGQGGHYTF
TGTGCCAGCAGCGTAGTTGGACAGGGGGGTCACTACACCTTC
>.|.|TRBJ1-5|TRBV7-2
CASSLGVTGTNQPQHF
TGTGCCAGCAGCTTAGGGGTTACAGGGACAAATCAGCCCCAGCATTTT
>.|.|TRBJ1-1|TRBV7-3
CASSLTGRNTEAFF
TGTGCCAGCAGCTTAACGGGGCGGAACACTGAAGCTTTCTTT
>.|.|TRBJ2-7|TRBV9
CASSVVFSSYEQYF
TGTGCCAGCAGCGTAGTGTTTAGCTCCTACGAGCAGTACTTC
>.|.|TRBJ2-7|TRBV11-2
CASSLAGGEQYF
TGTGCCAGCAGCTTAGCAGGTGGCGAGCAGTACTTC
>TRBD2|.|TRBJ2-7|TRBV6-5
CASRPSGGEQYF
TGTGCCAGCAGACCCTCGGGGGGCGAGCAGTACTTC
>TRBD1|.|TRBJ2-1|TRBV28
CASSPTGAYNEQFF
TGTGCCAGCAGTCCGACAGGGGCCTACAATGAGCAGTTCTTC
>.|.|TRBJ2-2|TRBV28
CASSPWGQNTGELFF
TGTGCCAGCAGCCCCTGGGGGCAGAACACCGGGGAGCTGTTTTTT
>TRBD2|.|TRBJ2-5|TRBV13
CASSPIRVAGEKTQYF
TGTGCCAGCAGCCCAATCCGTGTTGCGGGAGAGAAGACCCAGTACTTC
>.|.|TRBJ1-1|TRBV7-2
CASSRRDGKNTEAFF
TGTGCCAGCAGCCGGAGGGACGGTAAGAACACTGAAGCTTTCTTT
>TRBD2|once|TRBJ2-1|TRBV6-4
CASREQREAYNEQFF
TGTGCCAGCAGAGAGCAGCGGGAGGCCTACAATGAGCAGTTCTTC
>TRBD1|.|TRBJ1-2|TRBV27
CASSLKQGVIYGYTF
TGTGCCAGCAGTTTAAAGCAGGGGGTGATCTATGGCTACACCTTC
>TRBD1|.|TRBJ1-1|TRBV10-3
CAISSGGYTEAFF
TGTGCCATCAGTTCAGGGGGATACACTGAAGCTTTCTTT
>TRBD2|.|TRBJ2-5|TRBV28
CASSLSLAALQETQYF
TGTGCCAGCAGTTTGTCGCTAGCGGCCCTCCAAGAGACCCAGTACTTC